The clone carrying this TCR beta chain was counted ten times or more. Its antigen remains unidentified. The read comes to an end 3 residues before the CDR3 does, leaving the germline J gene to fill in the end. Germline loops: CDR1 LNHDA, CDR2 SQIVND (reference sequence). The CDR3 covers 15 residues. With V trimmed by 1 base and J by 7 bases, 2 bases remained unmatched. This sample was included in a study of T cell clonality in common variable immunodeficiency. Clones were read by immunoSEQ multiplex PCR, and TCRdb kept only the in-frame ones, dropping some. In total the sample includes about 74,000 clones, none of them seen once. Each donor provided roughly 4.5 to 8 ml of heparinized whole blood. Overall study results and limits: CVID subjects shared fewer TCRbeta clones than healthy controls did. In common variable immunodeficiency, TCR beta chains reportedly carried fewer deletions and N-nucleotide insertions. Compared with healthy controls, CVID subjects showed increased TCRbeta clonality, mostly in about a third.

This TCR was recovered from a person aged 18 to 75 in good health. Sequences were obtained from peripheral blood mononuclear cells. The chain employs TRBV19 and TRBJ2-1; 12 bases are shared with TRBD2. CDR3: CASSIVLAGGNEQFF. Incomplete CDR3 DNA: TGTGCCAGTAGTATAGTTCTAGCGGGAGGGAATGAG.